Listed below are T cell receptor beta chains from one sample, sequenced in a study of cytomegalovirus exposure and HLA in healthy donors. Clones were read by immunoSEQ multiplex PCR, and TCRdb kept only the in-frame ones, dropping some. The table lists tens of thousands of clones, approximately 64% of them singletons. The sample was PBMCs. The receptor set was obtained from a woman aged 45-59 years in good health and CMV-seropositive. The CDR3 runs from the conserved cysteine through the conserved F or W. The D gene is left open where the match is weak. Size tells how often a clone was seen (once, few, many) or the class of an expanded clone, and some rows leave it out.

j_call v_call clone_size d_call cdr3_nt cdr3_aa
TRBJ2-7 TRBV15 - TRBD1 TGTGCCACCAGCAGCATGACAGGGTTTGGCGAGCAGTACTTC CATSSMTGFGEQYF
TRBJ2-3 TRBV5-1 - - TGCGCCAGCAGCTTTCTCACCCCAGACACAGATACGCAGTATTTT CASSFLTPDTDTQYF
TRBJ1-6 TRBV5-1 - TRBD1 TGCGCCAGCAGCTCTCCGGGACAGGGTTCACCCCTCCACTTT CASSSPGQGSPLHF
TRBJ2-1 TRBV28 few TRBD2 TGTGCCAGCAGGGCTAGCGGGGGGGCCCCTGAGCAGTTCTTC CASRASGGAPEQFF
TRBJ2-1 TRBV5-4 once TRBD2 TGTGCCAGCAGCTTGGCGGAGGGCGGGGGGAACTACAATGAGCAGTTCTTC CASSLAEGGGNYNEQFF
TRBJ2-7 TRBV5-1 - - TGCGCCAGCAGGGAGGGTTCTACCTACGAGCAGTACTTC CASREGSTYEQYF
TRBJ2-3 TRBV11-2 few - TGTGCCAGCAGCTATGTACGAAGCGGCGATACGCAGTATTTT CASSYVRSGDTQYF
TRBJ2-3 TRBV28 - - TGTGCCAGCAGTTTACCAGGGGTAAGCACAGATACGCAGTATTTT CASSLPGVSTDTQYF
TRBJ2-1 TRBV9 - TRBD2 TGTGCCAGCAGCGTAGCGGCTAGCGGGTACAATGAGCAGTTCTTC CASSVAASGYNEQFF
TRBJ2-1 TRBV29-1 - - TGCAGCGACCGTGACAGGTTTCCCTACAATGAGCAGTTCTTC CSDRDRFPYNEQFF
TRBJ1-1 TRBV28 - TRBD1 TGTGCCAGCGGGTTGGACAGGGAGAACACTGAAGCTTTCTTT CASGLDRENTEAFF
TRBJ2-3 TRBV7-8 - TRBD2 TGTGCCAGCACCCCGTCGGGGACTAAACTTAGAGATACGCAGTATTTT CASTPSGTKLRDTQYF
TRBJ1-2 TRBV30 few TRBD1 TGTGCCTGGAGTGTAGGGGACAGGGGCCCTGGCTACACCTTC CAWSVGDRGPGYTF
TRBJ1-3 TRBV28 few - TGTGCCAGCAGCCGGGGGGGGGTGGGGCAGACTGGAAACACCATATATTTT CASSRGGVGQTGNTIYF
TRBJ2-5 TRBV28 - - TGTGCCAGCAGTTTGGGCTGGGAGCAAGAGACCCAGTACTTC CASSLGWEQETQYF
TRBJ2-5 TRBV7-3 - TRBD2 TGTGCCAGCAGCCCGGGACTAGCGGAGAAAGAGACCCAGTACTTC CASSPGLAEKETQYF
TRBJ2-7 TRBV27 few TRBD1 TGTGCCAGCAGTCTCATGACAGGGCGACCCTACGAGCAGTACTTC CASSLMTGRPYEQYF
TRBJ2-5 TRBV27 - - TGTGCCAGCAGTTTATCGTGGTCCCGGCAAGAGACCCAGTACTTC CASSLSWSRQETQYF
TRBJ2-7 TRBV7-9 few TRBD1 TGTGCCAGCAGCCCCGGGACAGGGGGCTACGAGCAGTACTTC CASSPGTGGYEQYF
TRBJ1-2 TRBV2 - - TGTGCCAGCAGTGAATCAGGGGCAGCGGGCTACACCTTC CASSESGAAGYTF
TRBJ2-5 TRBV28 - TRBD1 TGTGCCAGCGTGCAGGGGGCTAGCGAGACCCAGTACTTC CASVQGASETQYF
TRBJ1-6 TRBV12-5 - - TGTGCTAGTGCCGTATCGGGGGATTCACCCCTCCACTTT CASAVSGDSPLHF
TRBJ2-1 TRBV7-6 - - TGTGCCGGCGGGGTGGCGAATGAGCAGTTCTTC CAGGVANEQFF
TRBJ1-2 TRBV29-1 - - TGCAGCGTTCAACGCAGGGAGGTTAGGGGCTACACCTTC CSVQRREVRGYTF
TRBJ1-2 TRBV13 - TRBD1 TGTGCCAGCAGCCCCCCCTCAGGGGGCATTGGCTACACCTTC CASSPPSGGIGYTF
TRBJ1-6 TRBV28 - - TGTGCCAGCAGTTTTATCGAACAATATAATTCACCCCTCCACTTT CASSFIEQYNSPLHF
TRBJ1-2 TRBV29-1 - TRBD1 TGCAGCGTTGAGCCTGACAGGGATACCTCTGGCTACACCTTC CSVEPDRDTSGYTF
TRBJ2-1 TRBV10-3 - TRBD1 TGTGCCACCCTGCCAACGGGACAGGCGTACAATGAGCAGTTCTTC CATLPTGQAYNEQFF
TRBJ2-7 TRBV27 - TRBD2 TGTGCCAGCAGTACCTTCACTAGCGGGGTCCAGTACTTC CASSTFTSGVQYF
TRBJ1-1 TRBV7-9 - TRBD1 TGTGCCAGCCGGGACAGCATGAACACTGAAGCTTTCTTT CASRDSMNTEAFF
TRBJ2-7 TRBV6-5 - TRBD2 TGTGCCAGCAGTCCGGTTGGTCTAGCGGGGTACGAGCAGTACTTC CASSPVGLAGYEQYF
TRBJ2-2 TRBV5-6 - TRBD1 TGTGCCAGCAGCGTGACAGGGATTAACACCGGGGAGCTGTTTTTT CASSVTGINTGELFF
TRBJ1-1 TRBV10-3 - - TGTGCCATCAGTGAGCATACAGGGAACACTGAAGCTTTCTTT CAISEHTGNTEAFF
TRBJ2-2 TRBV4-3 few - TGCGCCAGCAGCCAAGAGAATGGCCAGGCCGTCTCGAACACCGGGGAGCTGTTTTTT CASSQENGQAVSNTGELFF
TRBJ2-3 TRBV27 few TRBD2 TGTGCCAGCAGTTTTAACTTTGGGAGACTAGCGGGGGGGAAAGATACGCAGTATTTT CASSFNFGRLAGGKDTQYF
TRBJ2-7 TRBV7-8 - TRBD1 TGTGCCAGCAGCACCCCATGGGACAGGATATCCTACGAGCAGTACTTC CASSTPWDRISYEQYF
TRBJ2-7 TRBV6-5 - - TGTGCCAGCAGCGACAGGTGGAGTGTGGACGAGCAGTACTTC CASSDRWSVDEQYF
TRBJ1-5 TRBV7-2 - - TGTGCCAGCAGCTTATTCCAGGGGCGCGATCAGCCCCAGCATTTT CASSLFQGRDQPQHF
TRBJ2-2 TRBV30 - TRBD1 TGTGCCTGGAGTGTACAGGGGACCGGGGAGCTGTTTTTT CAWSVQGTGELFF
TRBJ1-2 TRBV6-6 few - TGTGCCAGCAGTTACGTGGGAGTAGACTATGGCTACACCTTC CASSYVGVDYGYTF
TRBJ1-1 TRBV19 - - TGTGCCAGTAGTATGGTGGCAGGGATCCTTAACACTGAAGCTTTCTTT CASSMVAGILNTEAFF
TRBJ2-2 TRBV13 - - TGTGCCAGCAGCACCTGGACATCACTGGCCGGGGAGCTGTTTTTT CASSTWTSLAGELFF
TRBJ1-6 TRBV28 - - TGTGCCAGCAGTTTGGGGGGATTGGATTCACCCCTCCACTTT CASSLGGLDSPLHF
TRBJ2-7 TRBV28 - TRBD2 TGTGCCAGCAGCGCTCGGGGGGGGCAGTACGAGCAGTACTTC CASSARGGQYEQYF
TRBJ2-5 TRBV7-2 - TRBD1 TGTGCCAGCAGCTTAGCCCCTATGACAGGGGGTGACGAGACCCAGTACTTC CASSLAPMTGGDETQYF
TRBJ2-1 TRBV30 - - TGTGCCTGGGCCCACATGAATGAGCAGTTCTTC CAWAHMNEQFF
TRBJ1-6 TRBV7-8 few - TGTGCCAGCTCCGGACAGCCCAATTCACCCCTCCACTTT CASSGQPNSPLHF
TRBJ1-6 TRBV6-5 once - TGTGCCAGCAGACGACAGGTCTTGCTCGAGTCACCCCTCCACTTT CASRRQVLLESPLHF
TRBJ1-3 TRBV10-1 - - TGCGCCAGCAGTGAGGACGGCTCCAGGAACACCATATATTTT CASSEDGSRNTIYF
TRBJ1-2 TRBV4-2 - - TGTGCCAGCAGCCGAGAGGTGGTAGGGGATGGTGGCTACACCTTC CASSREVVGDGGYTF
TRBJ1-6 TRBV11-3 - - TGTGCCAGCAGCTTAGATTCAGATTCACCCCTCCACTTT CASSLDSDSPLHF
TRBJ1-6 TRBV4-3 large - TGCGCCAGCAGCCACGGATTGAATTGGAGGAGCTCCTATAATTCACCCCTCCACTTT CASSHGLNWRSSYNSPLHF
TRBJ1-6 TRBV7-3 few TRBD1 TGTGCCAGCAGCTTAATGACAGGGCCTAATTCACCCCTCCACTTT CASSLMTGPNSPLHF
TRBJ2-1 TRBV7-2 once TRBD2 TGTGCCAGCAGCCCGAGCGGGGGGGCCATGGATGAGCAGTTCTTC CASSPSGGAMDEQFF